The TCR beta chain described here comes from a study of blood T cell repertoires in COVID-19. Study details: Acute and convalescent COVID-19 specimens originated in the United States, Italy and Spain. T cells, B-cell-depleted T cells, or PBMCs provided the cDNA or gDNA that served as material.

CDR3 length: 14 residues. V was trimmed by 7 bases and J by 8 bases, leaving 19 bases between them. Germline V gives CDR1 SGHTA, CDR2 FQGNSA. Per the study methods: Estimation of nucleated cell counts was performed using reference gene primer amplification. Using immunoSEQ multiplex PCR, the repertoire was profiled, and TCRdb retains in-frame clones only, with some absent. V and J calls plus clone size are reproduced from that table; the DNA served to infer D and trimming. Seen here are 210,000 or so clones, 92% observed once, and the top ten hold 0.95% to 1.5%. This sequence originates from a man aged 25-45 years with acute or convalescent COVID-19. This chain joins TRBV7-2 and TRBJ2-3; D may be TRBD2 (6 bases). Material for sequencing was peripheral blood. CDR3 sequence: CASNSPNPGVTQYF. The CDR3 DNA reads TGTGCCAGCAACAGCCCGAATCCGGGGGTTACGCAGTATTTT.